This entry concerns a single TCR beta chain. This entry comes from a study of shared clonotypes between healthy human individuals. The overall study: Three plates each covered CD4 naive and memory; CD8 naive two, CD8 memory one.

The ends were cut back, 2 bases at V and 4 bases at J, with 9 bases in the middle. Germline CDR1 SGDLS, CDR2 YYNGEE. This CDR3 is 14 amino acids long. Produced via immunoSEQ multiplex PCR; TCRdb's table is partial and in-frame only. The sample has about 360,000 clones, 70% to 75% seen once; the top ten hold 8% to 13%. The source material was memory CD4+ T cells sorted from blood. Subset described: CD45RA-negative fraction. The chain has TRBV9 and TRBJ2-2; the D gene is possibly TRBD2 (5 bases). This sequence originates from a man aged 25 to 40 in good health. As DNA, the CDR3 is TGTGCCAGCAGCGTTACTAGTGGCACCGGGGAGCTGTTTTTT. This codes for CASSVTSGTGELFF.